The next 18 T cell receptor beta chains were all read from a single sample in a study of blood T cell repertoires in COVID-19. Sequencing used immunoSEQ multiplex PCR; TCRdb keeps in-frame clones, though not all of them. The table has roughly 80,000 clones, over 75% seen once. Sequenced material: peripheral blood. Source of these receptors: a middle-aged man with active COVID-19.

The rearrangement joins TRBV16 to TRBJ2-7, with 8 bases matching TRBD1. CDR3 length equals 15 residues. Germline-derived CDR1 and CDR2 are KGHSY and FQNENV. V lost 3 bases, J lost 4 bases, and 8 bases stayed unmatched. The CDR3 loop is CASSQDRDRGYEQYF. DNA of the CDR3: TGTGCCAGCAGCCAGGACAGGGACCGCGGTTACGAGCAGTACTTC.

This chain connects TRBV28 to TRBJ1-3; 7 nucleotides match TRBD1. V was pared by 3 bases and J by 10 bases, with 6 bases of the junction left unmatched. The germline V gene has CDR1 MDHEN and CDR2 SYDVKM. This CDR3 has 13 amino acids. The CDR3 DNA reads as TGTGCCAGCAGTTTGGGACAGCGTGAGACCATATATTTT. It codes for CASSLGQRETIYF.

The chain carries TRBV15 and TRBJ1-2; 8 bases align to TRBD1. The germline V gene encodes CDR1 LNHNV and CDR2 YYDKDF (reference sequence). V shed 6 bases, J shed 1 base, and the junction held 13 bases outside the gene matches. The CDR3 extends over 17 amino acids. The CDR3 is CATRNGAGGGSNYGYTF. Here the CDR3 DNA reads TGTGCCACCAGGAATGGGGCAGGGGGCGGTAGTAACTATGGCTACACCTTC.

This clone occurred once. The rearrangement joins TRBV7-8 to TRBJ1-3, with D perhaps TRBD1 (6 bases). Trimming pared 5 bases from V and 0 bases from J, leaving 8 bases between. CDR1 SGHVS and CDR2 FQNEAQ come from the germline V gene. This CDR3 comprises 14 residues. The CDR3 spells CASSIRGSGNTIYF. The DNA for the CDR3 is TGTGCCAGCAGCATCAGGGGCTCTGGAAACACCATATATTTT. The whole variable domain, remainder taken from reference TRBV7-8 and TRBJ1-3, is GAGVSQSPRYKVAKRGQDVALRCDPISGHVSLFWYQQALGQGPEFLTYFQNEAQLDKSGLPSDRFFAERPEGSVSTLKIQRTQQEDSAVYLCASSIRGSGNTIYFGEGSWLTVV.

DNA for the CDR3: TGTGCCTGGGGCCGACTAGCGACGGGCGGGGAGACCCAGTACTTC. It specifies CAWGRLATGGETQYF. This rearrangement joins TRBV30 to TRBJ2-5; the match to TRBD2 covers 8 bases. The CDR3 contains 15 residues. Looked up from germline, CDR1 is GTSNPN and CDR2 is SVGIG (reference sequence). The V and J ends lost 5 bases and 5 bases, in that order; junction bases with no gene match: 13.

This rearrangement joins TRBV7-2 to TRBJ1-3, with D uncertain. V lost 10 bases and J 4 bases, leaving 14 bases between the germline ends. The CDR3 has 13 amino acids. Germline assignment: CDR1 SGHTA and CDR2 FQGNSA. In DNA, the CDR3 is TGTGCCACCACGACACTGTCCGGAAACACCATATATTTT. Residues: CATTTLSGNTIYF.

This clone has a single count. The chain is built from TRBV29-1 and TRBJ2-3, with 12 positions matching TRBD2. Germline CDR1 is SQVTM and CDR2 is ANQGSEA. The J segment lost 1 base and the V segment lost 6 bases, leaving 5 bases of the junction unmatched. This CDR3 has 15 residues. The CDR3 sequence is CSVQRTSGGTDTQYF. As DNA, the CDR3 is TGCAGCGTACAGAGGACTAGCGGGGGCACAGATACGCAGTATTTT.

The chain employs TRBV18 and TRBJ1-5, with D maybe TRBD1 (5 bases). CDR1 is KGHSH, CDR2 LQKENI, per germline. The CDR3 spans 16 residues. V shed 6 bases and J shed 4 bases, with 19 bases lying between them. CDR3 in DNA: TGTGCCAGCTCTCCTCCGCTCCAGGGTCGAAATCAGCCCCAGCATTTT. Its protein product is CASSPPLQGRNQPQHF.

This chain uses TRBV7-9 with TRBJ1-2, with a weak D call TRBD1 (6 bases). Germline V gene data show CDR1 as SEHNR and CDR2 as FQNEAQ (reference sequence). Trimming left V 1 base short and J 5 bases short, with 14 bases between. The CDR3 is made up of 15 amino acids. CDR3 nucleotide sequence: TGTGCCAGCAGCTTAGGCAGGGACATCCTTTATGGCTACACCTTC. Translated, it gives CASSLGRDILYGYTF.

DNA of the CDR3: TGTGCCAGCAGTTCGGGATCAGGTGGCTATGGCTACACCTTC. This encodes CASSSGSGGYGYTF. This chain links TRBV27 with TRBJ1-2, with unresolved D. Trimming took 4 bases from V and 4 from J, leaving 13 bases between them. Per germline, CDR1 MNHEY and CDR2 SMNVEV (reference sequence). The CDR3 is made up of 14 amino acids.

The gene calls are TRBV7-3 and TRBJ2-3, with 10 nucleotides matching TRBD2. J gave up 5 bases and V 0 bases, and 11 bases lay outside the gene matches. Per germline, CDR1 SGHTA and CDR2 FQGTGA. The CDR3 loop spans 18 amino acids. This CDR3 is CASSLTPRTSGLGDTQYF. CDR3 sequence (DNA): TGTGCCAGCAGCTTAACCCCGCGGACTAGCGGACTGGGAGATACGCAGTATTTT.

The count of this clone is one. This chain joins TRBV6-1 and TRBJ1-5, with D perhaps matching TRBD1 (5 bases). Germline CDR1 MNHNS, CDR2 SASEGT. The CDR3 totals 14 residues. V gave up 6 bases and J gave up 0 bases, with 9 bases separating them. CDR3 residues: CASSRQYSNQPQHF. CDR3 DNA sequence: TGTGCCAGCAGCCGACAGTATAGCAATCAGCCCCAGCATTTT.

This clone appeared a few times. This chain links TRBV29-1 with TRBJ2-7, with 7 bases identical to TRBD2. V was clipped by 5 bases and J by 2 bases; unmatched bases: 9. This CDR3 comprises 14 residues. The germline gives CDR1 SQVTM, CDR2 ANQGSEA. CDR3 in amino acids: CSVSQRGNTYEQYF. The CDR3 bases are TGCAGCGTTTCCCAGCGGGGAAATACCTACGAGCAGTACTTC.

CDR3: CASSFTGTGNGYTF. CDR3 nucleotides: TGCGCCAGCAGCTTCACCGGGACAGGGAATGGCTACACCTTC. This chain joins TRBV5-1 and TRBJ1-2, with 9 bases identical to TRBD1. CDR1 SGHRS and CDR2 YFSETQ come from the germline V gene. The CDR3 contains 14 residues. J lost 6 bases, V lost 2 bases, and 5 bases had no gene match.

The rearrangement links TRBV5-1 to TRBJ2-1; maybe TRBD1 (6 bases). With 2 bases removed from V and 0 bases from J, the gap between germline ends came to 21 bases. CDR3 size: 19 residues. Per germline, CDR1 SGHRS and CDR2 YFSETQ. Here the CDR3 reads CASSFSGQAGESSYNEQFF. The CDR3 nucleotides are TGCGCCAGCAGCTTCTCAGGGCAGGCAGGGGAAAGCTCCTACAATGAGCAGTTCTTC. Drawing the rest from reference TRBV5-1 and TRBJ2-1, the complete variable domain is KAGVTQTPRYLIKTRGQQVTLSCSPISGHRSVSWYQQTPGQGLQFLFEYFSETQRNKGNFPGRFSGRQFSNSRSEMNVSTLELGDSALYLCASSFSGQAGESSYNEQFFGPGTRLTVL.

The V gene is TRBV18, the J gene TRBJ1-4; no reliable D call. In germline, CDR1 is KGHSH, CDR2 LQKENI. The CDR3 consists of 15 residues. Trimming left V 5 bases short and J 4 bases short, with 14 bases between. The CDR3 protein is CASSTRRWDNEKLFF. CDR3 DNA: TGTGCCAGCTCAACAAGGAGGTGGGATAATGAAAAACTGTTTTTT.

J is TRBJ1-2 and V is TRBV24-1, with a possible D match to TRBD1 (6 bases). Germline CDR1 is KGHDR and CDR2 is SFDVKD. The ends were cut back, 6 bases at V and 4 bases at J, with 11 bases in the middle. The CDR3 is 13 amino acids. This CDR3 reads CATSQGSGYGYTF. The CDR3 nucleotides are TGTGCCACCAGTCAGGGGTCGGGCTATGGCTACACCTTC.

The chain combines TRBV19 with TRBJ1-5; the D is unclear. Germline V gene data show CDR1 as LNHDA and CDR2 as SQIVND (reference sequence). Trimming pared 9 bases from V and 0 bases from J, leaving 6 bases between. CDR3 length: 12 residues. In DNA, the CDR3 is TGTGCCAGCCACTATAGCAATCAGCCCCAGCATTTT. Its translation: CASHYSNQPQHF.